The 19 T cell receptor beta chains given below trace back to one sample, sequenced in a study of regulatory dendritic cells for organ transplantation. Allogeneic regulatory or mature dendritic cells were co-cultured for more than 4 days with CFSE-labeled sorted T cells at 1:10. These receptors' targets are unknown. Using immunoSEQ multiplex PCR, the repertoire was profiled, and TCRdb retains in-frame clones only, with some absent. The sample yields over 20,000 clones, 70% to 90% seen once. The specimen was naive CD4+ T cells from blood cultured with regulatory dendritic cells. The subset here: CD45RA+ naive T cells. The receptors originated from a human donor in good health.

This chain joins TRBV13 and TRBJ2-2; D remains unclear. The CDR3 contains 13 residues. Trimming took off 8 bases at V and 5 bases at J, with 12 bases between the two ends. Germline-derived CDR1 and CDR2 are PRHDT and FYEKMQ (reference sequence). The CDR3, as DNA: TGTGCCAGCTGTATAGGGTTAACCGGGGAGCTGTTTTTT. It yields the protein CASCIGLTGELFF. Based on the CDR3 plus reference TRBV13 and TRBJ2-2, the full variable domain is AAGVIQSPRHLIKEKRETATLKCYPIPRHDTVYWYQQGPGQDPQFLISFYEKMQSDKGSIPDRFSAQQFSDYHSELNMSSLELGDSALYFCASCIGLTGELFFGEGSRLTVL.

The genes are TRBV6-5 and TRBJ1-2; unclear D gene. This CDR3 has 14 amino acids. Trimming cost V 2 bases and J 4 bases, with 11 bases left between them. The germline V gene encodes CDR1 MNHEY and CDR2 SVGAGI. The CDR3, as DNA: TGTGCCAGCAGTTACAGAGGCCCCATCTATGGCTACACCTTC. Translation gives CASSYRGPIYGYTF.

This chain connects TRBV28 to TRBJ1-1; D is possibly TRBD1 (5 bases). V lost 3 bases and J lost 7, with 12 bases in between. The CDR3 length is 13 residues. Per the germline V gene, CDR1 is MDHEN and CDR2 is SYDVKM. CDR3 protein: CASSFSRGYEAFF. The DNA of the CDR3 is TGTGCCAGCAGTTTCTCCCGGGGCTATGAAGCTTTCTTT.

The genes are TRBV7-6 and TRBJ2-1; 8 positions agree with TRBD2. The CDR3 runs 15 residues. Per the germline V gene, CDR1 is SGHVS and CDR2 is FNYEAQ. The trim removed 1 base at V and 8 bases at J, leaving 7 bases unmatched. The CDR3 here is CASSLVGGRWDEQFF. The CDR3 DNA is TGTGCCAGCAGCTTAGTGGGCGGGAGGTGGGATGAGCAGTTCTTC.

Here the CDR3 reads CASALGGSGREQETQYF. Here the CDR3 DNA reads TGTGCTAGTGCCCTAGGCGGTAGCGGGAGGGAACAAGAGACCCAGTACTTC. The V and J genes are TRBV12-5 and TRBJ2-5, with 11 bases fitting TRBD2. The germline gives CDR1 LGHNT, CDR2 FRNRAP. V trimming: 7 bases; J trimming: 2 bases; junction bases outside the gene matches: 12. The length of the CDR3 is 17 residues.

The rearrangement joins TRBV6-5 to TRBJ2-3; TRBD1 or TRBD2 may be the D gene (5 bases each). Germline V gene data show CDR1 as MNHEY and CDR2 as SVGAGI. The CDR3 length is 15 residues. V was trimmed by 6 bases and J by 6 bases, leaving 19 bases between them. CDR3 sequence reads: CASRRGAFGRDTQYF. The CDR3 region has the DNA TGTGCCAGCAGGAGGGGCGCCTTTGGAAGGGATACGCAGTATTTT.

As DNA, the CDR3 is TGTGCCAGCAGGGGGAGCTCCTACAATGAGCAGTTCTTC. This codes for CASRGSSYNEQFF. The chain links TRBV6-5 to TRBJ2-1; D perhaps matches TRBD2 (5 bases). This CDR3 spans 13 amino acids. V was shortened by 6 bases and J by 0 bases, with 6 bases between the two germline ends. In germline, CDR1 is MNHEY, CDR2 SVGAGI.

V usage is TRBV4-3 and J usage is TRBJ2-7; 7 positions agree with TRBD1. The trim removed 3 bases at V and 5 bases at J, leaving 10 bases unmatched. Germline values: CDR1 LGHNA, CDR2 YSLEER. The CDR3 length is 15 residues. CDR3 coding DNA: TGCGCCAGCAGCCATGGATCGACAGGGTCCCACGAGCAGTACTTC. As protein: CASSHGSTGSHEQYF.

CDR3 sequence: CASSALRTSGFTDTQYF. The CDR3 coding sequence is TGTGCCAGCAGCGCCCTCCGGACTAGCGGTTTCACAGATACGCAGTATTTT. This chain connects TRBV7-2 to TRBJ2-3, with 10 bases that match TRBD2. V lost 5 bases to trimming and J lost 2 bases; unmatched junction nucleotides: 10. The germline V gene has CDR1 SGHTA and CDR2 FQGNSA. The CDR3 is made up of 17 amino acids.

V usage is TRBV4-3 and J usage is TRBJ2-2; D ambiguous. The CDR3 length is 13 residues. The germline V gene encodes CDR1 LGHNA and CDR2 YSLEER. V shed 0 bases and J shed 6 bases, with 5 bases lying between them. CDR3 nucleotide sequence: TGCGCCAGCAGCCAAGATGTCCCCGGGGAGCTGTTTTTT. Translated: CASSQDVPGELFF.

This rearrangement joins TRBV7-2 to TRBJ2-3; TRBD2 matches 9 bases. Looked up from germline, CDR1 is SGHTA and CDR2 is FQGNSA. The junction had 10 bases not matched to a gene; V was cut back by 5 bases and J by 4 bases. The length of the CDR3 is 16 residues. DNA of the CDR3: TGTGCCAGCAGCCGGCCGGCGGGAGGGCCCGCAGATACGCAGTATTTT. Protein product: CASSRPAGGPADTQYF.

The chain links TRBV5-6 to TRBJ2-5; a possible D gene is TRBD1 (5 bases). The V and J ends lost 4 bases and 3 bases respectively, with 16 bases between them. Per germline, CDR1 SGHDT and CDR2 YYEEEE. The CDR3 runs to 15 residues. CDR3 nucleotides: TGTGCCAGCAGCCAATTGGTGGGGCAGAAAGAGACCCAGTACTTC. Protein sequence: CASSQLVGQKETQYF. Looking up the rest from reference TRBV5-6 and TRBJ2-5 gives the full variable domain: DAGVTQSPTHLIKTRGQQVTLRCSPKSGHDTVSWYQQALGQGPQFIFQYYEEEERQRGNFPDRFSGHQFPNYSSELNVNALLLGDSALYLCASSQLVGQKETQYFGPGTRLLVL.

V and J are TRBV5-4 and TRBJ2-5; 9 bases are a match to TRBD2. CDR1 is SGHNT and CDR2 is YYREEE in the germline V gene (reference sequence). The CDR3 has 15 residues. V was clipped by 4 bases and J by 6 bases; unmatched bases: 10. CDR3 in amino acids: CASSPVAGDIKTQYF. DNA of the CDR3: TGTGCCAGCAGCCCCGTAGCGGGAGATATCAAGACCCAGTACTTC.

The chain has TRBV5-5 and TRBJ2-7; D is uncertain. This CDR3 comprises 14 residues. The germline V gene encodes CDR1 SGHKS and CDR2 YYEKEE (reference sequence). Trimming stripped 0 bases from V and 3 bases from J, with 10 bases between. The CDR3 DNA reads TGTGCCAGCAGCTTGGCGTTTACGGACTACGAGCAGTACTTC. Its protein product is CASSLAFTDYEQYF. Full variable domain (outside the CDR3, taken from reference TRBV5-5 and TRBJ2-7): DAGVTQSPTHLIKTRGQQVTLRCSPISGHKSVSWYQQVLGQGPQFIFQYYEKEERGRGNFPDRFSARQFPNYSSELNVNALLLGDSALYLCASSLAFTDYEQYFGPGTRLTVT.

The J gene is TRBJ2-6, the V gene TRBV11-2; the D is unclear. The CDR3 runs 15 residues. Trimming shortened V by 1 base and J by 2 bases, and 6 bases separated the two germline ends. Germline CDR1 and CDR2: SGHAT and FQNNGV. CDR3: CASSLVGPGANVLTF. In DNA form, the CDR3 reads TGTGCCAGCAGCTTAGTTGGCCCTGGGGCCAACGTCCTGACTTTC.

This rearrangement joins TRBV27 to TRBJ2-5; 8 bases match TRBD2. CDR3 length: 17 residues. Germline V gene sequence: CDR1 MNHEY, CDR2 SMNVEV (reference sequence). The J segment lost 4 bases and the V segment lost 4 bases, leaving 14 bases of the junction unmatched. CDR3 amino acids: CASSWSYSGIGPETQYF. The CDR3 DNA is TGTGCCAGCAGTTGGTCCTATAGCGGGATTGGACCAGAGACCCAGTACTTC.

In this sample, this clone turned up a few times. The chain's CDR3 is CAWSDRTGFQPQHF. CDR3 bases: TGTGCCTGGAGCGATCGGACAGGGTTTCAGCCCCAGCATTTT. V and J are TRBV30 and TRBJ1-5, with TRBD1 identical over 8 bases. The CDR3 extends over 14 amino acids. The V gene's germline CDR1 is GTSNPN and CDR2 SVGIG (reference sequence). After removal of 3 bases from V and 6 bases from J, the junction contained 7 bases not matched to a gene.

This clone appeared a few times. This rearrangement joins TRBV7-2 to TRBJ2-5; D gene unclear. This CDR3 is 14 amino acids long. The germline V and J ends were trimmed by 5 bases and 2 bases, with 12 bases remaining between them. Germline-derived CDR1 and CDR2 are SGHTA and FQGNSA. The CDR3 coding sequence is TGTGCCAGCAGCATAACACGGGCTCAAGAGACCCAGTACTTC. Translation: CASSITRAQETQYF.

The chain is built from TRBV2 and TRBJ1-5; D remains unclear. The CDR3 has 14 residues. Germline assignment: CDR1 SNHLY and CDR2 FYNNEI. V lost 6 bases and J 0 bases, leaving 9 bases between the germline ends. DNA of the CDR3: TGTGCCAGCAGGAGGGATGGTAGCAATCAGCCCCAGCATTTT. Translation gives CASRRDGSNQPQHF.